This TCR beta chain was sequenced for a study of high-grade serous ovarian cancer treatment subgroups. About the study: On average, roughly 14,000 reads and 7,000 to 8,500 unique TCR beta rearrangements were obtained per sample.

Note on this clone: What it binds is unknown.

The tumor samples were collected prior to definitive surgery or chemotherapy. The J segment lost 2 bases and the V segment lost 4 bases, leaving 7 bases of the junction unmatched. CDR3 length: 15 residues. Per the germline V gene, CDR1 is MNHEY and CDR2 is SVGAGI. Profiled with immunoSEQ multiplex PCR; TCRdb holds only in-frame clones, not every one. Among 30,000 or so clones, around 80% were seen once, and the ten largest hold around 1.9%. Study-wide findings and caveats: Different patients shared almost no repertoire; same-patient tumors shared about 0.11 to 0.79.

Sequencing used tumor tissue. This clonotype was sampled from a human donor with high-grade serous ovarian cancer. The chain recombines TRBV6-5 with TRBJ2-5, with 7 bases aligning to TRBD1. The CDR3 DNA reads TGTGCCAGCAGTTCCGGGACAGCCGAACAAGAGACCCAGTACTTC. Protein sequence: CASSSGTAEQETQYF.